In this sample, the clone carrying this TCR beta chain turned up a few times. Authors' processing steps: The assay estimated nucleated cells by amplifying reference gene primers. Measured with immunoSEQ multiplex PCR; TCRdb has only the in-frame clones, and not every one. V, J and clone size are those of that table, while D and trimming were read from the DNA. The table includes around 300,000 clones, around 89% detected once. The Seattle site enrolled patients during active infection and followed them longitudinally. The record originates from a study of blood T cell repertoires in COVID-19. Study-level background: From the United States, Italy and Spain came samples of acute and convalescent COVID-19.

The CDR3 consists of 14 residues. CDR1 and CDR2 (germline): SEHNR, FQNEAQ (reference sequence). V was clipped by 4 bases and J by 8 bases, with 14 bases between them. The rearrangement uses TRBV7-9 and TRBJ1-4, with D possibly being TRBD1 (6 bases). The TCR sequence derives from a woman in her 40s with COVID-19, enrolled during active disease. Sample: peripheral blood. CDR3 region: CASSSLRTEEKLFF. In nucleotides, the CDR3 is TGTGCCAGCAGCTCCCTTCGGACAGAGGAAAAACTGTTTTTT.